This T cell receptor beta chain emerged from a study of T-cell reconstitution after alpha-beta-depleted transplantation in children. The TCRbeta library was prepared with unique molecular identifiers. In TCRdb, the PCR reads were re-called with MiXCR into one record per CDR3 protein. Altogether roughly 220,000 distinct CDR3 sequences are present, 7.5% to 9.5% being singletons, with the ten largest covering 35% to 45%. This clonotype has a handful of counts. The antigen remains undetermined. Overall study findings and caveats: Recipient T cells and thymic progenitors that survived gave rise to the high TCRbeta diversity observed at day 60 in some patients.

J lost 3 bases, V lost 5 bases, and 8 bases had no gene match. Germline V gene sequence: CDR1 SGHRS, CDR2 YFSETQ. This CDR3 is 16 amino acids long. This TCR was sampled from a male patient under 10 years old who had a stem cell transplant for acute myeloid leukemia, so the T cells may come from the graft donor. The sample here was PBMCs, mostly from graft donor cells, taken 360 days after TCRalphabeta/CD19-depleted stem cell transplant. V usage is TRBV5-1 and J usage is TRBJ2-6; TRBD1 aligns across 7 bases. The CDR3 nucleotides are TGCGCCAGCAGTGTAGAGGGGGCCTATGGGGCCAACGTCCTGACTTTC. Translation: CASSVEGAYGANVLTF.